The entry that follows covers one T cell receptor (beta chain) sequence. Germline CDR1 and CDR2: SGHRS and YFSETQ. V gave up 0 bases and J gave up 1 base, with 5 bases separating them. CDR3 length: 15 residues. This record belongs to a study of PD-1 blockade in classical Hodgkin lymphoma. Every patient experienced relapse after autologous stem cell transplantation, and brentuximab vedotin exposure varied. Sequencing was performed with immunoSEQ multiplex PCR; in TCRdb, only in-frame clones are kept and a portion is missing. The table includes around 45,000 clones, 60% to 85% detected once. This chain uses TRBV5-1 with TRBJ1-6; D is ambiguous. Here the sequenced sample was peripheral blood mononuclear cells (PBMCs), taken at baseline. This receptor was identified in a human donor with classical Hodgkin lymphoma. CDR3 loop: CASSLEVSYNSPLHF. The CDR3 nucleotides are TGCGCCAGCAGCTTGGAGGTGTCCTATAATTCACCCCTCCACTTT.